Described below is a single T cell receptor beta chain sequence and its context. This sample was included in a study of shared clonotypes between healthy human individuals. Repertoires were generated with immunoSEQ multiplex PCR, while TCRdb's copy carries only in-frame clones and drops some. The sample includes a few million clones, 93% seen only once; the top ten take under 0.45%. The CDR3 has 18 amino acids. V was trimmed by 2 bases and J by 2 bases, leaving 21 bases between them. Germline V gives CDR1 MDHEN, CDR2 SYDVKM. The chain employs TRBV28 and TRBJ2-5; TRBD2 is a possible D gene (6 bases). The sequenced material came from naive CD4+ T cells from PBMCs. The subset denotes: CD45RA+ positively selected. The origin of this receptor is a man aged 18-30 years in good health. Some clones in this sample may be carry-over from other donors' samples. Here the CDR3 reads CASSLLQYRGRGQETQYF. The CDR3 bases are TGTGCCAGCAGTTTACTTCAGTACAGAGGTCGGGGGCAAGAGACCCAGTACTTC.